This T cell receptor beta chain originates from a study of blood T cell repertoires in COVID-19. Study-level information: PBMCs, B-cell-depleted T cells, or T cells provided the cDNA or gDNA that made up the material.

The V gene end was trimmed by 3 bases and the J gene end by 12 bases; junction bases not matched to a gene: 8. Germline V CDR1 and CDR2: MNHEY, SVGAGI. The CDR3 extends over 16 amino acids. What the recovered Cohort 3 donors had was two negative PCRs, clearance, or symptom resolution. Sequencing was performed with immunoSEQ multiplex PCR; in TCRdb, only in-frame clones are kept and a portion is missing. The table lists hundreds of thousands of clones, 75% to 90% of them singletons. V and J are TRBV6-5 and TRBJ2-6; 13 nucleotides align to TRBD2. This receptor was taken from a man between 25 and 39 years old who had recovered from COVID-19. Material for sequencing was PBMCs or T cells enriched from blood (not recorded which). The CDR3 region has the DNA TGTGCCAGCAGTTATTCGGGACTAGCGGGGTCGGTCGTCCTGACTTTC. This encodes CASSYSGLAGSVVLTF.